This is a list of T cell receptor beta chains from one sample in a study of post-analysis software for immune sequencing data. Each CDR3 protein gets one entry after TCRdb re-called the PCR reads with MiXCR. The repertoire holds hundreds of thousands of distinct CDR3 sequences, with roughly 40% as singletons. The specimen sequenced was blood. These receptor sequences come from a girl between 5 and 17 years old with multiple sclerosis. The CDR3 runs from the conserved cysteine through the conserved F or W. A D gene is named only where the DNA matches it firmly. Clone size is given for some rows only: seen once, a few or many times, or a class if the clone is expanded.

j_call v_call clone_size d_call cdr3_aa cdr3_nt
TRBJ1-5 TRBV5-6 NA TRBD1 CASSARRTGLNQPQHF TGTGCCAGCAGCGCAAGGAGGACAGGTCTCAATCAGCCCCAGCATTTT
TRBJ2-5 TRBV6-5 NA NA CASSYTGARSETQYF TGTGCCAGCAGTTACACGGGGGCGAGGTCGGAGACCCAGTACTTC
TRBJ2-3 TRBV7-9 NA NA CASSLLVQDYTDTQYF TGTGCCAGCAGCTTACTGGTACAGGACTACACAGATACGCAGTATTTT
TRBJ2-7 TRBV20-1 few TRBD2 CSARSGGTYEQYF TGCAGTGCTAGATCGGGGGGGACCTACGAGCAGTACTTC
TRBJ2-5 TRBV20-1 few NA CSANPRGRETQYF TGCAGTGCCAACCCTCGGGGGCGGGAGACCCAGTACTTC
TRBJ2-5 TRBV10-2 many NA CASRGDSGWAETQYF TGCGCCAGCAGAGGAGACAGCGGATGGGCAGAGACCCAGTACTTC
TRBJ1-2 TRBV20-1 few TRBD1 CSARGTGGTGYTF TGCAGTGCTAGAGGAACAGGGGGGACTGGCTACACCTTC
TRBJ1-5 TRBV7-2 few TRBD1 CASSPRQGGQPQHF TGTGCCAGCAGCCCCAGACAGGGGGGTCAGCCCCAGCATTTT
TRBJ2-7 TRBV6-5 NA TRBD2 CASSATSRGGDEQYF TGTGCCAGCAGCGCAACCAGTCGGGGGGGAGACGAGCAGTACTTC
TRBJ2-7 TRBV29-1 few TRBD1 CSALKDRGRSYEQYF TGCAGCGCTCTAAAGGACAGGGGGCGTTCCTACGAGCAGTACTTC
TRBJ2-5 TRBV10-3 NA NA CANSDNKETQYF TGTGCCAACAGTGATAACAAAGAGACCCAGTACTTC
TRBJ2-7 TRBV24-1 NA TRBD2 CATSEGGLAYEQYF TGTGCCACCAGTGAGGGGGGGTTAGCCTACGAGCAGTACTTC
TRBJ1-2 TRBV28 NA NA CASSGDTRGRGYTF TGTGCCAGCAGTGGGGACACCCGCGGGAGGGGCTACACCTTC